This TCR beta chain was captured in a study of blood T cell repertoires in COVID-19. Study-level information: In each case, the material was cDNA or gDNA derived from T cells, B-cell-depleted T cells, or PBMCs.

Seattle enrolled patients during active infection and tracked them longitudinally. As handled by the study authors: Cell counts per sample came from amplifying reference gene primers. The table came from immunoSEQ multiplex PCR; TCRdb's copy has only in-frame clones and leaves some out. The DNA was the basis for D and trimming; V, J and clone size are from that table. The sample gives about 300,000 clones, about nine tenths of which show up once; roughly 1.9% is in the top ten. The sequencing sample was made of peripheral blood. The receptor was derived from a woman aged 25 to 39 with COVID-19, enrolled during active disease.

The DNA of the CDR3 is TGTGCCAGCAGCGCCGGGACTAGCGGACCCTACGAGCAGTACTTC. Protein product: CASSAGTSGPYEQYF. The gene calls are TRBV9 and TRBJ2-7; TRBD2 matches 11 bases. The CDR3 is 15 residues long. J was trimmed by 2 bases and V by 3 bases; bases with no gene match: 4. CDR1 and CDR2 (germline): SGDLS, YYNGEE.